A selection of T cell receptor beta chains follows, all from one sample in a study of blood T cells in healthy people across ages. TCRdb recomputed calls from the 5' RACE reads with MiXCR, one row per CDR3 protein. The data hold 1.8 million or so distinct CDR3 sequences, with roughly 43% observed a single time. The specimen sequenced was blood. These receptors were collected from a human donor in good health. The CDR3 runs from the conserved cysteine through the conserved F or W. The order of the fields is D gene, J gene, clone size, V gene, CDR3 DNA, CDR3 protein. The D gene is left open where the match is weak. Where a row states a size, it is once, few, many or the class of an expanded clone; other rows omit it.

TRBD1 TRBJ2-7 few TRBV29-1 TGCAGCGTTGAAGTCCGGGACAGAGCCTACGAGCAGTACTTC CSVEVRDRAYEQYF
. TRBJ1-5 . TRBV20-1 TGCAGTGCTAGAGGTCCCGGGAAGACCCTTCGCGGCAATCAGCCCCAGCATTTT CSARGPGKTLRGNQPQHF
TRBD1 TRBJ2-3 once TRBV6-5 TGTGCCAGCAGTTACCTCTCGACAGGGAGCACAGATACGCAGTATTTT CASSYLSTGSTDTQYF
TRBD2 TRBJ2-7 many TRBV7-2 TGTGCCAGCAGCTTTACAGCGGGGGGACCCTACGAGCAGTACTTC CASSFTAGGPYEQYF
. TRBJ2-1 once TRBV7-6 TGTGCCAGCAGCTTATTGGCAGTTGGCCCCTACAATGAGCAGTTCTTC CASSLLAVGPYNEQFF
. TRBJ2-3 once TRBV20-1 TGCAGTGCTAGAGACCCCGAGGCTACTAGCACAGATACGCAGTATTTT CSARDPEATSTDTQYF
. TRBJ2-3 many TRBV20-1 TGCAGTGCCATGTCGTACAGGATTAGCACAGATACGCAGTATTTT CSAMSYRISTDTQYF
. TRBJ2-7 few TRBV11-2 TGTGCCAGCAGCTTCGCCGGGGGAACCCGATACGAGCAGTACTTC CASSFAGGTRYEQYF
. TRBJ2-1 few TRBV7-2 TGTGCCAGCAGCTCAGACCCGGCAGGGCGCAATGAGCAGTTCTTC CASSSDPAGRNEQFF
. TRBJ2-7 few TRBV12-3/TRBV12-4 TGTGCCAGCAGTTTAGAGGTACCGGGTAGGGGAGACGAGCAGTACTTC CASSLEVPGRGDEQYF
. TRBJ2-3 once TRBV25-1 TGTGCCAGCAGTGAGGGGGGGGCCCTTGGCGCTCGGGGGCAGTATTTT CASSEGGALGARGQYF
TRBD2 TRBJ2-1 few TRBV7-9 TGTGCCAGCAGCTTCGGACTAGCGGGGGGCCGAAGCTCCTACAATGAGCAGTTCTTC CASSFGLAGGRSSYNEQFF
. TRBJ2-6 . TRBV11-3 TGTGCCAGCAGCCCAGTGGTGAGGGCCAGGGCCAACGTCCTGACTTTC CASSPVVRARANVLTF
. TRBJ1-4 . TRBV4-3 TGCGCCAGCAGCTTGGACCCGAGGGATGAAAAACTGTTTTTT CASSLDPRDEKLFF
. TRBJ1-1 once TRBV21-1 TGTGCCAGCAACCAGACAGGTATTTTGAATGAAGCTTTCTTT CASNQTGILNEAFF
. TRBJ2-7 . TRBV7-2 TGTGCCAGCAGCTTAGTAGGTACAGGGCAAAGCTACGAGCAGTACTTC CASSLVGTGQSYEQYF
. TRBJ1-4 . TRBV3-1 TGTGCCAGCAGCCGCGGGACCGCGGGTCCTAATGAAAAACTGTTTTTT CASSRGTAGPNEKLFF
. TRBJ1-4 . TRBV5-1 TGCGCCAGCAGGAGTGGACGGATCAATGAAAAACTGTTTTTT CASRSGRINEKLFF
. TRBJ2-7 . TRBV2 TGTGCCAGCAAGCCGGTAGGGGGGTCGCCCTACGAGCAGTACTTC CASKPVGGSPYEQYF
TRBD1 TRBJ2-2 . TRBV29-1 TGCAGCGTTGCGGGACAGATTAACACCGGGGAGCTGTTTTTT CSVAGQINTGELFF
. TRBJ1-5 . TRBV6-6 TGTGCCAGCAGCCCGAGGACGGTTAGCAATCAGCCCCAGCATTTT CASSPRTVSNQPQHF
TRBD2 TRBJ2-1 few TRBV6-2/TRBV6-3 TGTGCCAGCAGTCGCCCGGGACTAGTAGCCACCTGGCAGTTCTTC CASSRPGLVATWQFF
. TRBJ1-2 . TRBV28 TGTGCCAGCAGCTTACCGTCCTATGGCTGCACCTTC CASSLPSYGCTF
. TRBJ1-5 . TRBV6-2/TRBV6-3 TGTGCCAGCAGTGCCGCCCGCAACCAGCCCCAGCATTTT CASSAARNQPQHF
TRBD1 TRBJ2-3 . TRBV28 TGTGCCAGCACCCAGACAGGGTTGTTTGGAGATACGCAGTATTTT CASTQTGLFGDTQYF
TRBD2 TRBJ2-7 . TRBV3-1 TGTGCCAGCAGCCCCACAAGCGGGATCTCCTTAGGGGAGCAGTACTTC CASSPTSGISLGEQYF
. TRBJ2-1 few TRBV29-1 TGCAGCAGATCCACGAAGGTGTATGAGCAGTTCTTC CSRSTKVYEQFF
. TRBJ2-7 few TRBV7-2 TGTGCCAGCACCCCTGTTGCGTTCTCCTACGAGCAGTACTTC CASTPVAFSYEQYF
. TRBJ2-1 . TRBV7-9 TGTGCCAGCACCTTACTGGGTGAGCAGTTCTTC CASTLLGEQFF
. TRBJ2-7 many TRBV12-3/TRBV12-4 TGTGCCAGCAGCTCCGGACCCCTGAGCTACGAGCAGTACTTC CASSSGPLSYEQYF
TRBD2 TRBJ2-5 few TRBV2 TGTGCCAGCAGGGCGACTAGCGGGGGCCTCGAGACCCAGTACTTC CASRATSGGLETQYF
. TRBJ1-2 many TRBV7-2 TGTGCCAGCAGCCCAGGACGGGGTAATTATGGCTACACCTTC CASSPGRGNYGYTF
TRBD2 TRBJ2-3 . TRBV6-6 TGTGCCAGCACTCTGACTAGCGGGGATAGCACAGATACGCAGTATTTT CASTLTSGDSTDTQYF
. TRBJ2-4 few TRBV5-1 TGCGCCAGCAGCTTGGGACTCCAAAACATTCAGTACTTC CASSLGLQNIQYF
TRBD1 TRBJ2-3 . TRBV5-1 TGCGCCAGCAGCTCAAACCGGGACAGCCCCACAGATACGCAGTATTTT CASSSNRDSPTDTQYF
. TRBJ2-7 many TRBV5-1 TGCGCCAGCAGCTTCGGACGGGGAGTCTACGAGCAGTACTTC CASSFGRGVYEQYF
TRBD1 TRBJ2-6 few TRBV6-2/TRBV6-3 TGTGCCAGCAGTTACCGCGACAGGGGTTACTCTGGGGCCAACGTCCTGACTTTC CASSYRDRGYSGANVLTF
TRBD2 TRBJ2-3 many TRBV29-1 TGCAGCGTGGTAGCGGGGAGCACAGATACGCAGTATTTT CSVVAGSTDTQYF
. TRBJ1-1 few TRBV7-8 TGTGCCAGCAGCTCCCGGGACACTGAAGCTTTCTTT CASSSRDTEAFF
. TRBJ2-7 . TRBV7-2 TGTGCCAGCAGCTTAGCTCCCACCACGTACTACGAGCAGTACTTC CASSLAPTTYYEQYF
. TRBJ2-7 . TRBV9 TGTGCCAGCAGCGCCAGGGTGAGCGGCGAGCAGTACTTC CASSARVSGEQYF
TRBD1 TRBJ1-1 . TRBV20-1 TGCAGTGCGAGACAGGGGGCCACTGAAGCTTTCTTT CSARQGATEAFF
. TRBJ2-3 . TRBV7-9 TGTGCCAGCAGCTTCGCTTGGAGAGATACGCAGTATTTT CASSFAWRDTQYF
. TRBJ2-7 . TRBV7-2 TGTGCCGGCAGCTTAGTTGGCGGAGGGGGGGCGTCCGAGCAGTACTTC CAGSLVGGGGASEQYF
. TRBJ2-7 . TRBV10-3 TGTGCCATCAGTGAGACCGGGACCGTTGGGTATGAGCAGTACTTC CAISETGTVGYEQYF
TRBD2 TRBJ2-5 few TRBV4-1 TGCGCCAGCAGCCAATATAGCGGGGGTATGGGAGAGACCCAGTACTTC CASSQYSGGMGETQYF
. TRBJ2-1 once TRBV7-3 TGTGTCAGCAGCTTAACACTAGCTGGGGAGCAGTTCTTC CVSSLTLAGEQFF
TRBD1 TRBJ2-2 many TRBV25-1 TGTGCCAGCAGTGACACCCTGACAGGGGCGCGCACCGGGGAGCTGTTTTTT CASSDTLTGARTGELFF
. TRBJ1-4 . TRBV6-5 TGTGCCAGCAGTTACCGGCAGGCAACTAATGAAAAACTGTTTTTT CASSYRQATNEKLFF
. TRBJ2-7 . TRBV6-1 TGTGCCGCCCAGTCCTACGAGCAGTACTTC CAAQSYEQYF
TRBD2 TRBJ2-5 few TRBV5-4 TGTGCCAGCAGCTTCGGTGGTAGCGGGGGGGCGGAGACCCAGTACTTC CASSFGGSGGAETQYF
. TRBJ2-7 few TRBV6-5 TGTGCCAGCAGATCCGGACTGTTAAGCTCCTACGAGCAGTACTTC CASRSGLLSSYEQYF
. TRBJ1-2 . TRBV7-2 TGTGCCAGCAGCTTAGGTGCGGGCGCTTCGGGCTACACCTTC CASSLGAGASGYTF
. TRBJ2-1 few TRBV11-1 TGTGCCAGCAGCGAACAGGGCCACATCAAGGAGCAGTTCTTC CASSEQGHIKEQFF
. TRBJ2-7 many TRBV7-2 TGTGCCAGCAGCCCCTACCACGAGCAGTACTTC CASSPYHEQYF
. TRBJ2-5 . TRBV7-2 TGTGCCAGCAGTCGTAGTGGGGCAAGTGGGGAGACCCAGTACTTC CASSRSGASGETQYF
TRBD1 TRBJ1-2 . TRBV7-8 TGTGCCAGCAGCGTATTACAGGGGTCAGGACCCTATGGCTACACCTTC CASSVLQGSGPYGYTF
. TRBJ2-2 . TRBV6-6 TGTGCCAGTCTCGATCAGACAGACACCGTGGAGCTGTTTTTT CASLDQTDTVELFF
. TRBJ2-7 . TRBV29-1 TGCAGCGTTGAGAACCCACGTAGCTCCTACGAGCAGTACTTC CSVENPRSSYEQYF